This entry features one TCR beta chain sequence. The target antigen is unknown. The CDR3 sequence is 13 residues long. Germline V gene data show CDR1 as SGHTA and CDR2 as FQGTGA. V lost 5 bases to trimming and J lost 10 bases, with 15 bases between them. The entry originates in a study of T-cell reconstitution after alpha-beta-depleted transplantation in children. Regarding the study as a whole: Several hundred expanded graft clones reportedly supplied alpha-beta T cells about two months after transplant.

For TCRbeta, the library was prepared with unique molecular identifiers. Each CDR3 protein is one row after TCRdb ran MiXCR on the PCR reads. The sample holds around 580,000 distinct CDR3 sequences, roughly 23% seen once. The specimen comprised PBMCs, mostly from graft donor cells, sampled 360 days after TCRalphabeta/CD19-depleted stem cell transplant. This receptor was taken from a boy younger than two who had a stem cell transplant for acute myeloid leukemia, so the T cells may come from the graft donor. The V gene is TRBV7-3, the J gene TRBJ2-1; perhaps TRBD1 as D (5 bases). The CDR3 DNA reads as TGTGCCAGCAGCCCCGGTAGGGGCGGCGAGCAGTTCTTC. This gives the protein CASSPGRGGEQFF.